One and the same sample provided the 14 T cell receptor beta chains below, sequenced in a study of shared clonotypes between healthy human individuals. Naive CD8 cells, CD45RO-negative and positively selected for CCR7, excluded terminally differentiated effector memory CD45RA+ cells. Only in-frame clones appear in the TCRdb table, and some are missing; sequencing was by immunoSEQ multiplex PCR. The table records hundreds of thousands of clones, about 95% of them present only once. The sequencing sample was made of naive CD8+ T cells sorted from blood. The receptors derive from a woman in her 30s in good health.

The chain has TRBV10-2 and TRBJ2-7; weak D call: TRBD2 (6 bases). Trimming removed 6 bases at V and 3 bases at J, with 24 bases between. Germline V gives CDR1 WSHSY, CDR2 SAAADI. The CDR3 length is 17 residues. The chain's CDR3 is CASSLPSSASGYYEQYF. The DNA for the CDR3 is TGCGCCAGCAGCCTCCCTTCTAGCGCCTCGGGATACTACGAGCAGTACTTC.

DNA of the CDR3: TGTGCCAGCAGTTTAGCGGGAGGAAGTACAGATACGCAGTATTTT. Its translation: CASSLAGGSTDTQYF. V is TRBV28 and J is TRBJ2-3, with TRBD2 matching over 8 bases. The germline CDR1 and CDR2 sequences are MDHEN and SYDVKM. This CDR3 region has 15 residues. Trimming took 2 bases from V and 3 from J; bases not matched to a gene: 4.

The chain is built from TRBV6-6 and TRBJ1-5; tentatively, D is TRBD1 (6 bases). The CDR3 totals 14 residues. V lost 2 bases, J lost 11 bases, and 16 bases lay in between. The germline V gene encodes CDR1 MNHNY and CDR2 SVGAGI (reference sequence). The CDR3 loop reads CASSYVGGDGAQHF. The DNA of the CDR3 is TGTGCCAGCAGTTACGTAGGGGGGGACGGGGCCCAGCATTTT.

Notes on this clone: This CDR3 is also generated by other DNA sequences in the sample. This chain uses TRBV27 with TRBJ2-1; TRBD1 might be the D (6 bases). Germline V gene data show CDR1 as MNHEY and CDR2 as SMNVEV (reference sequence). The CDR3 has 12 residues. Trimming removed 6 bases at V and 4 bases at J, with 7 bases between. Here the CDR3 DNA reads TGTGCCAGCAGCACAGGGTACAATGAGCAGTTCTTC. Translating it yields CASSTGYNEQFF.

The chain couples TRBV11-2 to TRBJ1-1; 9 bases line up with TRBD1. The germline CDR1 and CDR2 sequences are SGHAT and FQNNGV. The CDR3 is made up of 16 amino acids. J gave up 0 bases and V 5 bases, and 7 bases lay outside the gene matches. In nucleotides, the CDR3 is TGTGCCAGCAGCCTGGGGACAGGGAGTATGAACACTGAAGCTTTCTTT. It is translated as CASSLGTGSMNTEAFF.

The chain joins TRBV7-9 to TRBJ1-3; D ambiguous. Germline CDR1 reads SEHNR; CDR2 reads FQNEAQ (reference sequence). The CDR3 contains 14 residues. V lost 6 bases and J 0 bases, leaving 9 bases between the germline ends. In DNA, the CDR3 is TGTGCCAGCAGGGTGGCGGACTCTGGAAACACCATATATTTT. It codes for CASRVADSGNTIYF.

This chain links TRBV5-4 with TRBJ2-1; tentatively, D is TRBD1 (6 bases). Germline CDR1 SGHNT, CDR2 YYREEE (reference sequence). This CDR3 is built from 15 residues. With 1 base removed from V and 8 bases from J, the gap between germline ends came to 16 bases. The CDR3, as DNA: TGTGCCAGCAGCTTGTTCATCAGGGGTGGCGATGAGCAGTTCTTC. This codes for CASSLFIRGGDEQFF.

The CDR3 reads CASSLGTGLYEQYF. In DNA, the CDR3 is TGTGCCAGCAGCCTGGGGACAGGGCTCTACGAGCAGTACTTC. This sequence joins TRBV27 and TRBJ2-7, with TRBD1 matching over 9 bases. The length of the CDR3 is 14 residues. The V gene end was trimmed by 6 bases and the J gene end by 3 bases; junction bases not matched to a gene: 6. The germline V gene encodes CDR1 MNHEY and CDR2 SMNVEV (reference sequence).

The chain joins TRBV13 to TRBJ1-2; D gene unclear. Trimming removed 5 bases at V and 4 bases at J, with 11 bases between. Germline V gene lookup returns CDR1 PRHDT and CDR2 FYEKMQ (reference sequence). The CDR3 loop spans 13 amino acids. The CDR3 protein is CASSPGRTYGYTF. The CDR3 DNA is TGTGCCAGCAGCCCCGGACGGACCTATGGCTACACCTTC.

The chain uses TRBV7-9 and TRBJ1-4; 8 nucleotides agree with TRBD1. With 7 bases clipped from V and 5 bases from J, the junction kept 9 bases outside the gene matches. The V gene's germline CDR1 is SEHNR and CDR2 FQNEAQ (reference sequence). This CDR3 region has 15 residues. The CDR3, as DNA: TGTGCCAGCACCGAAGGGACAGGAATAAATGAAAAACTGTTTTTT. Residues: CASTEGTGINEKLFF.

This rearrangement joins TRBV6-6 to TRBJ1-1; 8 bases line up with TRBD1. The junction had 5 bases not matched to a gene; V was cut back by 5 bases and J by 9 bases. The CDR3 sequence is 12 residues long. From germline, CDR1 is MNHNY and CDR2 SVGAGI (reference sequence). The DNA of the CDR3 is TGTGCCAGCAGTACTCGGACAGGGAAAGCTTTCTTT. Translation: CASSTRTGKAFF.

As DNA, the CDR3 is TGTGCCAGTAGTATAGAAAACACGATGGTTGGGAATGAGCAGTTCTTC. This translates into CASSIENTMVGNEQFF. The chain recombines TRBV19 with TRBJ2-1; D is unresolved. The V and J ends lost 0 bases and 7 bases respectively, with 16 bases between them. CDR3 size: 16 residues. The germline V gene encodes CDR1 LNHDA and CDR2 SQIVND (reference sequence).

The genes are TRBV7-2 and TRBJ2-7; D not resolved. The CDR3 length is 15 residues. Looked up from germline, CDR1 is SGHTA and CDR2 is FQGNSA. V was pared by 1 base and J by 0 bases, with 10 bases between. The CDR3 nucleotides are TGTGCCAGCAGCTTAGAAGTGAGTTTCTCCTACGAGCAGTACTTC. It is translated as CASSLEVSFSYEQYF.

The CDR3 spells CASSPPAWAERYNEQFF. CDR3 coding DNA: TGTGCCAGTAGTCCCCCCGCGTGGGCGGAGAGATACAATGAGCAGTTCTTC. The chain is built from TRBV19 and TRBJ2-1, with D hard to call. The V end lost 5 bases, the J end lost 4 bases, and 21 bases lay between the germline ends. Germline V gene lookup returns CDR1 LNHDA and CDR2 SQIVND (reference sequence). There are 17 residues in the CDR3. Drawing the rest from reference TRBV19 and TRBJ2-1, the complete variable domain is DGGITQSPKYLFRKEGQNVTLSCEQNLNHDAMYWYRQDPGQGLRLIYYSQIVNDFQKGDIAEGYSVSREKKESFPLTVTSAQKNPTAFYLCASSPPAWAERYNEQFFGPGTRLTVL.